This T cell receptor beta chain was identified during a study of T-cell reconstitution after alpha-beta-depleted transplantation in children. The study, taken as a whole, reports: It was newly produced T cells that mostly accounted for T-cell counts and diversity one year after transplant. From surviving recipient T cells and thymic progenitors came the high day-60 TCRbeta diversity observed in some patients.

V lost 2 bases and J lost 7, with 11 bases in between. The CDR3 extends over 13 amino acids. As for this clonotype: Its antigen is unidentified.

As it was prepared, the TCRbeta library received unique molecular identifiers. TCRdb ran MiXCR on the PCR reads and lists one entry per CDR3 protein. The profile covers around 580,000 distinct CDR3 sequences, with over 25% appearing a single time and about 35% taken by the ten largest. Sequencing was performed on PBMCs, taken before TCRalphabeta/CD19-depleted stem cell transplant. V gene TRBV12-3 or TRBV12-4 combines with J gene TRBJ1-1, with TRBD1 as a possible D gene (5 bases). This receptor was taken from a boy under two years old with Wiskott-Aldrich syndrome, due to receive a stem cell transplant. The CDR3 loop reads CASSLRWQGEAFF. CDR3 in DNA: TGTGCCAGCAGTTTAAGGTGGCAGGGTGAAGCTTTCTTT.